The 13 T cell receptor beta chains given below trace back to one sample, sequenced in a study of blood T cell repertoires in COVID-19. Assay: immunoSEQ multiplex PCR; the TCRdb copy retains only in-frame clones and omits some. Of under 140,000 clones listed, approximately 70% were seen once; the top ten hold under 10%. The sample comprised peripheral blood. Receptors were obtained from a woman aged 55-69 years with acute or convalescent COVID-19.

This chain links TRBV6-4 with TRBJ2-3, with 12 bases fitting TRBD2. V was clipped by 0 bases and J by 3 bases; unmatched bases: 4. The CDR3 extends over 17 amino acids. Germline V gene sequence: CDR1 MRHNA, CDR2 SNTAGT. The CDR3 here is CASSDSALAGGTDTQYF. CDR3 in DNA: TGTGCCAGCAGTGACTCAGCCCTAGCGGGGGGGACAGATACGCAGTATTTT.

The chain has TRBV7-2 and TRBJ2-7, with 7 bases that match TRBD1. Germline CDR1 SGHTA, CDR2 FQGNSA. V shed 3 bases and J 0 bases; nucleotides not matched to a gene: 2. This CDR3 has 14 residues. CDR3 sequence: CASSLTGTSYEQYF. CDR3 nucleotide sequence: TGTGCCAGCAGCTTGACAGGGACCTCCTACGAGCAGTACTTC.

This clone has more than one count but fewer than ten. The J gene is TRBJ2-5, the V gene TRBV2, with 7 bases aligning to TRBD1. Trimming cost V 7 bases and J 1 base; bases outside gene matches: 9. The CDR3 contains 15 residues. Germline CDR1 reads SNHLY; CDR2 reads FYNNEI. This CDR3 reads CASKGEGGFQETQYF. For the CDR3, the DNA is TGTGCCAGCAAGGGGGAAGGGGGCTTCCAAGAGACCCAGTACTTC.

Here the CDR3 DNA reads TGTGCCAGTACACGAGACAGTTCTGGAAACACCATATATTTT. It codes for CASTRDSSGNTIYF. The chain couples TRBV19 to TRBJ1-3; tentative D call: TRBD1 (5 bases). This CDR3 contains 14 residues. The germline gives CDR1 LNHDA, CDR2 SQIVND (reference sequence). V gave up 7 bases and J gave up 1 base, with 11 bases separating them.

This clone was counted a few times. V gene TRBV5-5 combines with J gene TRBJ2-3; TRBD2 is a possible D gene (5 bases). The CDR3 consists of 13 residues. V lost 4 bases and J 0 bases, leaving 6 bases between the germline ends. Germline loops: CDR1 SGHKS, CDR2 YYEKEE (reference sequence). The CDR3 sequence: CASSRDSTDTQYF. The CDR3 DNA reads as TGTGCCAGCAGCCGGGATAGCACAGATACGCAGTATTTT.

The chain combines TRBV5-1 with TRBJ2-6; 7 nucleotides line up with TRBD1. Losses at the gene ends were 4 bases for V and 4 bases for J; bases not matched to a gene: 8. Germline CDR1 reads SGHRS; CDR2 reads YFSETQ. The CDR3 is made up of 16 amino acids. CDR3 DNA sequence: TGCGCCAGCAGCCAGGGGGACCGCTCCGGGGCCAACGTCCTGACTTTC. Amino acids: CASSQGDRSGANVLTF.

The J gene is TRBJ1-5, the V gene TRBV27; 7 positions agree with TRBD1. The CDR3 totals 16 residues. CDR1 and CDR2 (germline): MNHEY, SMNVEV (reference sequence). V dropped 6 bases and J dropped 3; count of bases not matched to a gene: 11. CDR3 coding DNA: TGTGCCAGCAGCCCTTCCCGAGGGGGCCTCAATCAGCCCCAGCATTTT. Its translation is CASSPSRGGLNQPQHF.

The sample holds one count of this clone. The genes are TRBV5-1 and TRBJ1-1, with D perhaps TRBD1 (6 bases). There are 19 residues in the CDR3. V lost 6 bases, J lost 1 base, and 28 bases lay in between. Germline V gives CDR1 SGHRS, CDR2 YFSETQ. CDR3 DNA: TGCGCCAGCACCCTCCTTTCTTCCGGGAAGGCAGGGGAGAACACTGAAGCTTTCTTT. The encoded protein is CASTLLSSGKAGENTEAFF. Drawing the rest from reference TRBV5-1 and TRBJ1-1, the complete variable domain is KAGVTQTPRYLIKTRGQQVTLSCSPISGHRSVSWYQQTPGQGLQFLFEYFSETQRNKGNFPGRFSGRQFSNSRSEMNVSTLELGDSALYLCASTLLSSGKAGENTEAFFGQGTRLTVV.

This clone was recorded a few times. The rearrangement links TRBV29-1 to TRBJ2-5, with 7 bases matching TRBD1. The trim removed 4 bases at V and 1 base at J, leaving 12 bases unmatched. This CDR3 comprises 16 residues. CDR1 is SQVTM and CDR2 is ANQGSEA in the germline V gene. The CDR3 coding sequence is TGCAGCGTTGCCATGTGGCCGGGACAGACCCAAGAGACCCAGTACTTC. Protein: CSVAMWPGQTQETQYF.

The rearrangement uses TRBV6-5 and TRBJ2-3; D uncertain. Trimming stripped 2 bases from V and 2 bases from J, with 8 bases between. The CDR3 spans 14 residues. Germline CDR1 MNHEY, CDR2 SVGAGI. The CDR3 sequence: CASSYVTSTDTQYF. In DNA, the CDR3 is TGTGCCAGCAGTTACGTAACATCCACAGATACGCAGTATTTT.

CDR3 in DNA: TGCGCCAGCAGCTCGGGTTCCCTAGCGGGGGGGCGCCTAGATACGCAGTATTTT. Translation: CASSSGSLAGGRLDTQYF. The V call is TRBV5-1, the J call TRBJ2-3, with 12 bases identical to TRBD2. Trimming removed 3 bases from V and 5 bases from J; junction bases left unmatched: 13. CDR3 length equals 18 residues. Germline CDR1 and CDR2: SGHRS and YFSETQ.

This chain uses TRBV7-2 with TRBJ2-7; 10 bases fit TRBD1. Germline trimming cut 0 bases from V and 4 bases from J; bases unmatched to any gene: 6. Germline CDR1 SGHTA, CDR2 FQGNSA. This CDR3 contains 16 residues. This CDR3 is CASSLAPRDRGYEQYF. The CDR3 DNA reads TGTGCCAGCAGCTTAGCCCCCCGGGACAGGGGTTACGAGCAGTACTTC.

Only one count was recorded for this clone. This rearrangement joins TRBV3-1 (or the pseudogene TRBV3-2) to TRBJ1-3; perhaps TRBD1 as D (5 bases). V was trimmed by 1 base and J by 0 bases, leaving 13 bases between them. The CDR3 totals 17 residues. Germline CDR1 reads LGHDT; CDR2 reads YNNKEL (reference sequence). CDR3 nucleotide sequence: TGTGCCAGCAGCCAAGTTGGCAGGGCCGACTCTGGAAACACCATATATTTT. Protein: CASSQVGRADSGNTIYF.